This section outlines one T cell receptor beta chain sequence together with its context. Its cognate antigen is unknown. This CDR3 comprises 13 residues. The germline gives CDR1 SNHLY, CDR2 FYNNEI. V lost 8 bases and J 8 bases, leaving 16 bases between the germline ends. The sample is drawn from a study of cytomegalovirus exposure and HLA in healthy donors. Study overall: Falling in the Caucasian-associated ancestry cluster were about 83% of some 400 genotyped donors.

Primers: 60 Vbeta forward and 13 Jbeta reverse. Only in-frame clones appear in the TCRdb table, and some are missing; sequencing was by immunoSEQ multiplex PCR. The profile covers approximately 160,000 clones, with 75% appearing a single time and 2.5% to 3% taken by the ten largest. Whole-study results and caveats: The classifier reportedly diagnosed cytomegalovirus status with high specificity and sensitivity. Later analysis showed most CMV-associated TCR beta chains appearing HLA-restricted.

The rearrangement links TRBV2 to TRBJ2-4; weak D call: TRBD2 (5 bases). Sequencing used PBMCs. This receptor was identified in a woman aged 45-60 years in good health and CMV-seropositive. The CDR3 loop is CASRGWGEHIQYF. The CDR3 coding sequence is TGTGCCAGCCGCGGGTGGGGAGAGCACATTCAGTACTTC.